This TCR beta chain came from a study of T cell changes during pregnancy in multiple sclerosis. The CDR3 covers 14 residues. Germline V gene data show CDR1 as LNHDA and CDR2 as SQIVND (reference sequence). With V trimmed by 7 bases and J by 1 base, 6 bases remained unmatched. Using immunoSEQ multiplex PCR, the repertoire was profiled, and TCRdb retains in-frame clones only, with some absent. The sample consists of approximately 33,000 clones, about 91% of them appearing once. The chain links TRBV19 to TRBJ2-5; 7 bases map to TRBD2. The material sequenced was CD4+ T cells from peripheral blood mononuclear cells, taken after pregnancy. The clonotype was recovered from a female donor with multiple sclerosis, enrolled in a pregnancy study. The CDR3 nucleotides are TGTGCCAGTATGCGGCGGGAGTCCCAAGAGACCCAGTACTTC. Its translation is CASMRRESQETQYF. Full variable domain (missing parts from reference TRBV19 and TRBJ2-5): DGGITQSPKYLFRKEGQNVTLSCEQNLNHDAMYWYRQDPGQGLRLIYYSQIVNDFQKGDIAEGYSVSREKKESFPLTVTSAQKNPTAFYLCASMRRESQETQYFGPGTRLLVL.